This T cell receptor (beta chain) was sequenced during a study of blood T cell repertoires in COVID-19. Whole-study context: Acute and convalescent COVID-19 samples came from the United States, Italy and Spain.

Sequencing was performed with immunoSEQ multiplex PCR; in TCRdb, only in-frame clones are kept and a portion is missing. The table records some 220,000 clones, around 85% of them present only once. Residents of under 25 US areas, aged roughly 18 to 89 years, made up the participants. Trimming removed 6 bases at V and 11 bases at J, with 19 bases between. Per the germline V gene, CDR1 is GTSNPN and CDR2 is SVGIG (reference sequence). This CDR3 has 12 residues. Input material: PBMCs or T cells enriched from blood (not recorded which). The J gene is TRBJ1-1, the V gene TRBV30; D is unclear. This TCR came from a woman aged 40 to 55 with acute COVID-19. The CDR3 sequence: CACQSGLSGAFF. The CDR3 nucleotides read TGTGCCTGCCAAAGCGGACTCTCCGGGGCTTTCTTT.